These 25 T cell receptor beta chains originate from one sample sequenced in a study of T cell responses to AZD1222 COVID-19 vaccine. Produced via immunoSEQ multiplex PCR; TCRdb's table is partial and in-frame only. Among 100,000 to 150,000 clones listed, around 85% were seen once. The sample in question was peripheral blood, obtained 28 days after the second AZD1222 dose. These receptors all come from an adult who received the AZD1222 COVID-19 vaccine.

The gene calls are TRBV7-2 and TRBJ2-3, with D tentatively TRBD2 (5 bases). The CDR3 spans 15 residues. The V end was cut by 2 bases, the J end by 2 bases, with 11 bases between. CDR1 is SGHTA and CDR2 is FQGNSA in the germline V gene. The CDR3 bases are TGTGCCAGCAGCTTACGGGGTCGGGACACAGATACGCAGTATTTT. As protein: CASSLRGRDTDTQYF. Variable domain in full (rest from reference TRBV7-2 and TRBJ2-3): GAGVSQSPSNKVTEKGKDVELRCDPISGHTALYWYRQSLGQGLEFLIYFQGNSAPDKSGLPSDRFSAERTGGSVSTLTIQRTQQEDSAVYLCASSLRGRDTDTQYFGPGTRLTVL.

This clone was counted only a few times. The V and J genes are TRBV12-3 or TRBV12-4 and TRBJ1-2; D not certain. CDR3 length: 13 residues. V was trimmed by 5 bases and J by 1 base, leaving 8 bases between them. The CDR3 region is CASSPGFNYGYTF. The CDR3, as DNA: TGTGCCAGCAGTCCGGGATTTAACTATGGCTACACCTTC.

The genes are TRBV9 and TRBJ2-2; D call uncertain. V lost 0 bases and J lost 1, with 4 bases in between. CDR1 and CDR2 (germline): SGDLS, YYNGEE. The CDR3 runs 14 residues. The CDR3: CASSVGGNTGELFF. The CDR3 bases are TGTGCCAGCAGCGTAGGAGGGAACACCGGGGAGCTGTTTTTT.

The chain joins TRBV2 to TRBJ1-5, with D possibly being TRBD1 (5 bases). Germline V CDR1 and CDR2: SNHLY, FYNNEI. V lost 7 bases to trimming and J lost 7 bases, with 17 bases between them. The CDR3 loop spans 14 amino acids. The CDR3 spells CASKAAGGGQPQHF. The DNA of the CDR3 is TGTGCCAGCAAAGCAGCAGGCGGGGGGCAGCCCCAGCATTTT.

The chain employs TRBV19 and TRBJ1-2, with D possibly being TRBD1 (6 bases). The germline V gene has CDR1 LNHDA and CDR2 SQIVND (reference sequence). The CDR3 sequence is 14 residues long. Trimming removed 4 bases from V and 4 bases from J, with 13 bases in between. In DNA form, the CDR3 reads TGTGCCAGTAGTACCGACAGGCCCCTCTATGGCTACACCTTC. Its protein is CASSTDRPLYGYTF.

This chain joins TRBV7-9 and TRBJ1-1; 7 bases fit TRBD1. CDR3 length equals 15 residues. Germline CDR1 and CDR2: SEHNR and FQNEAQ (reference sequence). Losses at the gene ends were 1 base for V and 8 bases for J; bases not matched to a gene: 10. CDR3 sequence: CASSLGTGLTGEAFF. The CDR3 nucleotides are TGTGCCAGCAGCTTAGGGACAGGCCTAACAGGGGAAGCTTTCTTT.

There are a few counts of this clone. V usage is TRBV30 and J usage is TRBJ1-1, with 8 bases lining up with TRBD1. Germline V gene sequence: CDR1 GTSNPN, CDR2 SVGIG (reference sequence). This CDR3 is 14 amino acids long. The J segment lost 0 bases and the V segment lost 1 base, leaving 1 base of the junction unmatched. The CDR3 loop is CAWSGQGLNTEAFF. Written as DNA, the CDR3 is TGTGCCTGGAGTGGACAGGGGCTGAACACTGAAGCTTTCTTT.

V and J are TRBV6-5 and TRBJ2-1, with D unresolved. The CDR3 has 15 residues. The germline CDR1 and CDR2 sequences are MNHEY and SVGAGI. Trimming took 4 bases from V and 6 from J, leaving 16 bases between them. CDR3 DNA sequence: TGTGCCAGCAGTTCCCCCGGACGGCTGGGCAATGAGCAGTTCTTC. Protein: CASSSPGRLGNEQFF.

V is TRBV9 and J is TRBJ2-2; D is possibly TRBD2 (5 bases). The CDR3 is made up of 15 amino acids. Germline CDR1 and CDR2: SGDLS and YYNGEE. Deletions cut 0 bases from V and 1 base from J, with 7 bases between. Here the CDR3 reads CASSVAGMNTGELFF. The DNA for the CDR3 is TGTGCCAGCAGCGTAGCGGGGATGAACACCGGGGAGCTGTTTTTT.

This sequence joins TRBV19 and TRBJ2-2, with D perhaps matching TRBD2 (7 bases). Trimming cost V 5 bases and J 5 bases, with 12 bases left between them. This CDR3 region has 14 residues. Germline V gene lookup returns CDR1 LNHDA and CDR2 SQIVND (reference sequence). CDR3 protein: CASSLRGGTGELFF. The CDR3 nucleotides are TGTGCCAGTAGTCTAAGGGGGGGTACCGGGGAGCTGTTTTTT.

This chain joins TRBV10-3 and TRBJ1-2; 8 nucleotides align to TRBD1. Germline V gene data show CDR1 as ENHRY and CDR2 as SYGVKD. V shed 7 bases and J 4 bases; nucleotides not matched to a gene: 8. The length of the CDR3 is 14 residues. This CDR3 reads CAINGDRQRYGYTF. As DNA, the CDR3 is TGTGCCATCAATGGGGACAGGCAACGCTATGGCTACACCTTC.

The J gene is TRBJ2-7, the V gene TRBV5-1, with TRBD1 matching over 9 bases. The germline CDR1 and CDR2 sequences are SGHRS and YFSETQ. This CDR3 region has 14 residues. The ends lost 0 bases at V and 2 bases at J; junction bases unmatched: 0. CDR3 DNA: TGCGCCAGCAGCTTGGGGGACAGGGCCTACGAGCAGTACTTC. Translated: CASSLGDRAYEQYF. Together with reference TRBV5-1 and TRBJ2-7, the CDR3 gives the full variable domain: KAGVTQTPRYLIKTRGQQVTLSCSPISGHRSVSWYQQTPGQGLQFLFEYFSETQRNKGNFPGRFSGRQFSNSRSEMNVSTLELGDSALYLCASSLGDRAYEQYFGPGTRLTVT.

This clone appeared a single time. This sequence joins TRBV4-2 and TRBJ1-4; 8 positions agree with TRBD1. V was pared by 1 base and J by 7 bases, with 8 bases of the junction left unmatched. Germline CDR1 is LGHNA and CDR2 is YNFKEQ. The CDR3 covers 16 residues. CDR3 sequence reads: CASSQGAGQVGEKLFF. For the CDR3, the DNA is TGTGCCAGCAGCCAAGGGGCGGGACAGGTCGGTGAAAAACTGTTTTTT.

This sequence joins TRBV18 and TRBJ2-1, with D perhaps matching TRBD1 (6 bases). The CDR3 length is 12 residues. CDR1 KGHSH and CDR2 LQKENI come from the germline V gene. V dropped 6 bases and J dropped 10 bases, with 13 bases sitting between them. CDR3 protein: CASSPTGSEQFF. The CDR3, as DNA: TGTGCCAGCTCCCCCACAGGGAGCGAGCAGTTCTTC.

The chain combines TRBV3-1 (or the pseudogene TRBV3-2) with TRBJ2-5; D gene unclear. There are 15 residues in the CDR3. The ends were cut back, 7 bases at V and 5 bases at J, with 20 bases in the middle. Germline V gene lookup returns CDR1 LGHDT and CDR2 YNNKEL (reference sequence). The CDR3 nucleotides read TGTGCCAGCATCCACAACCTCCTGGGTGGGGAGACCCAGTACTTC. Its protein product is CASIHNLLGGETQYF.

This chain connects TRBV30 to TRBJ1-1; D is perhaps TRBD1 (6 bases). Germline loops: CDR1 GTSNPN, CDR2 SVGIG (reference sequence). This CDR3 contains 15 residues. V dropped 3 bases and J dropped 5 bases, with 19 bases sitting between them. In DNA form, the CDR3 reads TGTGCCTGGAGCGAAGGTGGGGGGGGCGGGACTGAAGCTTTCTTT. Encoded protein: CAWSEGGGGGTEAFF. Looking up the rest from reference TRBV30 and TRBJ1-1 gives the full variable domain: SQTIHQWPATLVQPVGSPLSLECTVEGTSNPNLYWYRQAAGRGLQLLFYSVGIGQISSEVPQNLSASRPQDRQFILSSKKLLLSDSGFYLCAWSEGGGGGTEAFFGQGTRLTVV.

The chain is built from TRBV6-1 and TRBJ1-4; D is unresolved. Trimming took 0 bases from V and 5 from J, leaving 16 bases between them. Germline CDR1 MNHNS, CDR2 SASEGT. The CDR3 is made up of 17 amino acids. The CDR3 bases are TGTGCCAGCAGTGAAGCCGGCGCCGGATTACCAAATGAAAAACTGTTTTTT. As protein: CASSEAGAGLPNEKLFF.

V and J are TRBV7-2 and TRBJ2-3; no definite D call. Trimming took off 4 bases at V and 3 bases at J, with 11 bases between the two ends. This CDR3 is built from 14 residues. Germline V CDR1 and CDR2: SGHTA, FQGNSA. The CDR3 protein is CASSSTRTTDTQYF. In DNA form, the CDR3 reads TGTGCCAGCAGCTCGACACGCACAACAGATACGCAGTATTTT.

The gene calls are TRBV7-9 and TRBJ2-2, with a possible D match to TRBD1 (5 bases). Trimming took off 5 bases at V and 3 bases at J, with 25 bases between the two ends. The CDR3 spans 19 residues. Looked up from germline, CDR1 is SEHNR and CDR2 is FQNEAQ (reference sequence). CDR3 sequence: CASSGLSQGKALHTGELFF. Written as DNA, the CDR3 is TGTGCCAGCAGCGGATTAAGTCAGGGTAAAGCCCTCCACACCGGGGAGCTGTTTTTT.

V usage is TRBV19 and J usage is TRBJ2-2, with 9 bases lining up with TRBD2. Germline loops: CDR1 LNHDA, CDR2 SQIVND (reference sequence). The CDR3 runs 16 residues. Germline trimming cut 5 bases from V and 6 bases from J; bases unmatched to any gene: 10. The CDR3 nucleotides read TGTGCCAGTAGTCCTGCGCGGGGGGGTAAGGCCGGGGAGCTGTTTTTT. Translating it yields CASSPARGGKAGELFF.

The chain has TRBV7-2 and TRBJ2-2; 8 nucleotides align to TRBD1. Germline lookup yields CDR1 SGHTA and CDR2 FQGNSA. The CDR3 sequence is 16 residues long. V was clipped by 5 bases and J by 2 bases; unmatched bases: 7. CDR3 amino acids: CASSLGQGINTGELFF. As DNA, the CDR3 is TGTGCCAGCAGCCTCGGACAGGGTATAAACACCGGGGAGCTGTTTTTT.

The V and J genes are TRBV23-1 and TRBJ1-6; D is unclear. TRBV23-1 is marked as an open reading frame, function uncertain. Deletions cut 3 bases from V and 7 bases from J, with 16 bases between. This CDR3 is built from 16 residues. DNA for the CDR3: TGCGCCAGCAGTCATATAGACCGGGTATGGAATTCACCCCTCCACTTT. Translation gives CASSHIDRVWNSPLHF.

The genes are TRBV6-5 and TRBJ1-3; D remains unclear. Trimming cost V 2 bases and J 9 bases, with 8 bases left between them. The CDR3 extends over 12 amino acids. CDR1 and CDR2 (germline): MNHEY, SVGAGI. The CDR3: CASSYPGGTIYF. As DNA, the CDR3 is TGTGCCAGCAGTTACCCGGGAGGCACCATATATTTT.

The V gene is TRBV11-2, the J gene TRBJ2-7, with D possibly being TRBD1 or TRBD2 (5 bases each). Per germline, CDR1 SGHAT and CDR2 FQNNGV. Trimming removed 8 bases from V and 3 bases from J, with 11 bases in between. There are 12 residues in the CDR3. CDR3 DNA: TGTGCCAGCCGCCGGGACGGCTACGAGCAGTACTTC. It encodes CASRRDGYEQYF.

The chain is built from TRBV24-1 and TRBJ1-2; unclear D gene. Germline CDR1 reads KGHDR; CDR2 reads SFDVKD. CDR3 size: 16 residues. Trimming left V 3 bases short and J 0 bases short, with 13 bases between. The CDR3 is CATSDHVSGSNYGYTF. For the CDR3, the DNA is TGTGCCACCAGTGATCACGTGAGCGGCTCTAACTATGGCTACACCTTC.